This T cell receptor beta chain was obtained from a study of blood T cell repertoires in COVID-19. Study-wide context: In each case, the material was cDNA or gDNA derived from T cells, B-cell-depleted T cells, or PBMCs.

CDR1 is MDHEN, CDR2 SYDVKM, per germline. The CDR3 is made up of 12 amino acids. V lost 8 bases and J 3 bases, leaving 11 bases between the germline ends. This clone was detected once. Per the authors' pipeline: Amplified reference gene primers provided the basis for estimating nucleated cell counts. TCRdb's table, derived via immunoSEQ multiplex PCR, lists solely in-frame clones and lacks some. V, J and clone size are taken as reported in that table, and D and trimming were inferred from the DNA itself. The data show about 270,000 clones, about 89% seen once. Sequencing input: peripheral blood. This clonotype was obtained from a woman aged 50 to 60 with acute or convalescent COVID-19. The genes are TRBV28 and TRBJ2-7; maybe TRBD2 (5 bases). The CDR3 is CASGEMGYEQYF. CDR3 nucleotides: TGTGCCAGCGGGGAGATGGGCTACGAGCAGTACTTC.